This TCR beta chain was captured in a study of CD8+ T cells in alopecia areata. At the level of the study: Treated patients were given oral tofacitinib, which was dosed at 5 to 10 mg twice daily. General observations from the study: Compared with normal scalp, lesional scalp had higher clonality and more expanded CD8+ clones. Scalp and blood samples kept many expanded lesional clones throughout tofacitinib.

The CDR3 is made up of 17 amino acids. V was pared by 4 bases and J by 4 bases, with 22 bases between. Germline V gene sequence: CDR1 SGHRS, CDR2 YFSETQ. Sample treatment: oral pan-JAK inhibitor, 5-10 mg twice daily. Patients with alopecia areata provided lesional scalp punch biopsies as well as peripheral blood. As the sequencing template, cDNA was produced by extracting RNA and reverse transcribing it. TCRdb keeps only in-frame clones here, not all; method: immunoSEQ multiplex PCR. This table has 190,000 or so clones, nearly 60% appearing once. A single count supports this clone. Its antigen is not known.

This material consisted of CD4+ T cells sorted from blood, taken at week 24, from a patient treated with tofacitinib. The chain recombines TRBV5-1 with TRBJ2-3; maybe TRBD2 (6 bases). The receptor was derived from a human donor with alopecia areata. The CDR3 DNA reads TGCGCCAGCAGCAGACGGCGGGCTAGCGATGAGGCAGATACGCAGTATTTT. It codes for CASSRRRASDEADTQYF. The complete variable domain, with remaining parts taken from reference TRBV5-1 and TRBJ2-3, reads KAGVTQTPRYLIKTRGQQVTLSCSPISGHRSVSWYQQTPGQGLQFLFEYFSETQRNKGNFPGRFSGRQFSNSRSEMNVSTLELGDSALYLCASSRRRASDEADTQYFGPGTRLTVL.